This record looks at one T cell receptor (beta chain) sequence and its context. Its antigen is currently unknown. These data belong to a study of beta chain features in type 1 diabetes. At the level of the study: Across all samples, about 110,000,000 sorted cells were examined.

All of the isolated RNA was reverse transcribed, so expressed TCRB transcripts were sequenced. Assay used: immunoSEQ multiplex PCR; TCRdb lists only in-frame clones, some missing. The sample includes about 300,000 clones, about 14% of them seen just once. Notes on the study in general: TCRB CDR3s from Type 1 diabetes patients were moderately but significantly shorter in all four CD4+ subsets.

V was clipped by 6 bases and J by 0 bases; unmatched bases: 1. The CDR3 contains 12 residues. Germline values: CDR1 SQVTM, CDR2 ANQGSEA. The chain employs TRBV29-1 and TRBJ2-7; 8 nucleotides match TRBD1. This clonotype was obtained from a woman under 30 with type 1 diabetes. The sequenced sample was naive CD4+ T cells from blood. In nucleotides, the CDR3 is TGCAGCGTAGGGACAGGCTCCTACGAGCAGTACTTC. Its translation: CSVGTGSYEQYF.